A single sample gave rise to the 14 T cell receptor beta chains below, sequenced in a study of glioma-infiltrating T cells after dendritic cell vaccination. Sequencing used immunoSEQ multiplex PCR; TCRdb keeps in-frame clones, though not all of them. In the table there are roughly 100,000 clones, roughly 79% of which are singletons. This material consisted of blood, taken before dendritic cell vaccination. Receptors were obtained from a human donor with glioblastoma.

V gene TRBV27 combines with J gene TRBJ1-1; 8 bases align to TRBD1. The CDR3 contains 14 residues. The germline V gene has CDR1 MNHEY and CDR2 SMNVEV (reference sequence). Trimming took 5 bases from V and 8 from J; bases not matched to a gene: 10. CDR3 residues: CASSPGTGDREAFF. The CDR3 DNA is TGTGCCAGCAGTCCAGGGACAGGAGATCGAGAAGCTTTCTTT.

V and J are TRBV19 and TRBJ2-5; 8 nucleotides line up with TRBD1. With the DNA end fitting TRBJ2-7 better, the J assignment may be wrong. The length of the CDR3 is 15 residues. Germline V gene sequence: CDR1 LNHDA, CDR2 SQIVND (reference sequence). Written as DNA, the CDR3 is TGTGCCAGTAGACCCCCAGGGGGCCAGACCTACGAGCAGTACTTC. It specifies CASRPPGGQTYEQYF.

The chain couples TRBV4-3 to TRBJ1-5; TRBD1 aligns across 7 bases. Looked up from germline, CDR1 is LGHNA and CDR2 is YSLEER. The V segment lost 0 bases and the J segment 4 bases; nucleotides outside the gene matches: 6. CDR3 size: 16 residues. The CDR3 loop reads CASSQDLAGGNQPQHF. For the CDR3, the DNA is TGCGCCAGCAGCCAAGATCTGGCAGGGGGAAATCAGCCCCAGCATTTT.

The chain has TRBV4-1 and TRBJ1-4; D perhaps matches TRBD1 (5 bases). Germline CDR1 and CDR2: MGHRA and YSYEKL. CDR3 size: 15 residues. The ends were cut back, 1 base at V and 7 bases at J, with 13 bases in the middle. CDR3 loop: CASSQVTRGGEKLFF. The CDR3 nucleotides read TGCGCCAGCAGCCAAGTAACAAGGGGTGGTGAAAAACTGTTTTTT.

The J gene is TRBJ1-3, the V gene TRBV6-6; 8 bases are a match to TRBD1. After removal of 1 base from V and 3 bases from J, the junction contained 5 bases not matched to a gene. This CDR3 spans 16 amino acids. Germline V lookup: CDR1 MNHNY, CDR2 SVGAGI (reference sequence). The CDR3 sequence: CASSYLTGAGGNTIYF. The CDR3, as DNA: TGTGCCAGCAGTTACTTGACAGGGGCGGGTGGAAACACCATATATTTT.

The CDR3 is CASSLRGGWGQETQYF. CDR3 coding DNA: TGTGCCAGCAGCCTACGCGGGGGCTGGGGACAAGAGACCCAGTACTTC. V usage is TRBV11-2 and J usage is TRBJ2-5, with D perhaps matching TRBD2 (7 bases). The V end was cut by 5 bases, the J end by 2 bases, with 18 bases between. Germline CDR1 is SGHAT and CDR2 is FQNNGV. The CDR3 loop spans 16 amino acids.

Here the CDR3 reads CATSRSIRAGQGTTEAFF. The CDR3 region has the DNA TGTGCCACCAGCAGATCGATACGCGCGGGACAGGGGACCACTGAAGCTTTCTTT. V is TRBV15 and J is TRBJ1-1; 10 nucleotides align to TRBD1. This CDR3 comprises 18 residues. Per germline, CDR1 LNHNV and CDR2 YYDKDF (reference sequence). V was pared by 2 bases and J by 4 bases, with 13 bases of the junction left unmatched.

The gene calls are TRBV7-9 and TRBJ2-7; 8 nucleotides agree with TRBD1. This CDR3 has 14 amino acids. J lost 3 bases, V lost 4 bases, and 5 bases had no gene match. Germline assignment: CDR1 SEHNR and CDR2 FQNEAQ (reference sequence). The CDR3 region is CASSSGQEDYEQYF. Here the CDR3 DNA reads TGTGCCAGCAGCTCGGGACAGGAGGACTACGAGCAGTACTTC.

The DNA for the CDR3 is TGTGCCAGCAGCTCCCAGGTGGCTGAAGCTTTCTTT. Amino acids: CASSSQVAEAFF. The V call is TRBV11-2, the J call TRBJ1-1; D gene unclear. The CDR3 has 12 residues. V lost 4 bases to trimming and J lost 6 bases, with 9 bases between them. Germline V gives CDR1 SGHAT, CDR2 FQNNGV.

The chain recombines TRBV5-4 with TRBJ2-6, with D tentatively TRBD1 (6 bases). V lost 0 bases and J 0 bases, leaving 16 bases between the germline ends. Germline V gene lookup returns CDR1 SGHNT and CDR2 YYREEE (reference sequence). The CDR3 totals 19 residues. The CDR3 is CASSLGFGRGPSGANVLTF. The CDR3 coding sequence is TGTGCCAGCAGCTTGGGGTTCGGCAGGGGACCCTCTGGGGCCAACGTCCTGACTTTC.

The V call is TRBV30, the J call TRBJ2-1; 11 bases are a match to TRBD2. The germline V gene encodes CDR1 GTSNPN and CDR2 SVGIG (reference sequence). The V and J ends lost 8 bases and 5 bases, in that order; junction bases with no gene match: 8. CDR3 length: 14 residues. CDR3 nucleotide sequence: TGTGCCATTCTAGCGGGGGGATCCAACAATGAGCAGTTCTTC. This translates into CAILAGGSNNEQFF.

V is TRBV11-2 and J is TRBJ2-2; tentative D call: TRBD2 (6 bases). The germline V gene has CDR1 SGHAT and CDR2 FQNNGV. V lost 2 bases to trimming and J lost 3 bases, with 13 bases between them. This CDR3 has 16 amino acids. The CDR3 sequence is CASSLRRGRDTGELFF. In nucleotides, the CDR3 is TGTGCCAGCAGCTTAAGGAGGGGACGAGACACCGGGGAGCTGTTTTTT.

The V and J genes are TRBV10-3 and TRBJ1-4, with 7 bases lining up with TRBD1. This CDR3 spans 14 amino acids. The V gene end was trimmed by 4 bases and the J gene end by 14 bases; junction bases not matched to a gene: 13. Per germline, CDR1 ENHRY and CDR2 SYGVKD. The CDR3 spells CAISASGQSSGLFF. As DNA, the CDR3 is TGTGCCATCAGTGCCTCGGGACAGTCCTCGGGGCTGTTTTTT.

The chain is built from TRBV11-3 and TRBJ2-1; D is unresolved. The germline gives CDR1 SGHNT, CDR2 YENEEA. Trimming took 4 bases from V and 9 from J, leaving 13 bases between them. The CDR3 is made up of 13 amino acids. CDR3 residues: CASSSMRASEQFF. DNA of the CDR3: TGTGCCAGCAGCTCCATGAGAGCTAGTGAGCAGTTCTTC.